Below, one T cell receptor (beta chain) is given with its context. Its cognate antigen is unknown. V trimming: 8 bases; J trimming: 0 bases; junction bases outside the gene matches: 7. Per the germline V gene, CDR1 is MDHEN and CDR2 is SYDVKM. The CDR3 consists of 14 residues. Libraries were prepared by immunoSEQ multiplex PCR; TCRdb keeps only in-frame clonotypes and omits some of them. The sample has about 92,000 clones; about 90% are singletons. The entry originates in a study of T cell responses to AZD1222 COVID-19 vaccine. Overall study findings and caveats: Dominant at 160-218 and 743-854, vaccine-associated CD4 TCRs also spanned spike. A rise in Spike-specific TCR breadth and depth followed two AZD1222 doses. Nearly half of spike-specific TCRs reportedly go after variant regions that carry no mutations.

The chain uses TRBV28 and TRBJ2-7; 7 bases agree with TRBD2. The sequence derives from an adult in good health. The sample here was peripheral blood, taken on day 0 of AZD1222 vaccination. The CDR3 DNA follows: TGTGCCAGCGTACAACTAGCGAACTCCTACGAGCAGTACTTC. Protein product: CASVQLANSYEQYF.